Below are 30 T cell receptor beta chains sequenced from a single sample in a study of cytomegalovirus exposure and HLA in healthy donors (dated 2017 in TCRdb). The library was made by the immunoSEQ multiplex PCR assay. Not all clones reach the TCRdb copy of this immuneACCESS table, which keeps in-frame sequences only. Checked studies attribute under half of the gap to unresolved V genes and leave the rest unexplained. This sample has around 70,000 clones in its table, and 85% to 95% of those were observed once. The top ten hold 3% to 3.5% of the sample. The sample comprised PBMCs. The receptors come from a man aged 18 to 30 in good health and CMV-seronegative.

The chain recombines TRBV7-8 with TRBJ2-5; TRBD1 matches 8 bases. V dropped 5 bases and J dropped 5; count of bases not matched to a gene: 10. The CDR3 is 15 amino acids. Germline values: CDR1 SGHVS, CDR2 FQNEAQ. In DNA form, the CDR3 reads TGTGCCAGCAGCCCGATGCAGGGGGCTGGGGAGACCCAGTACTTC. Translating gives CASSPMQGAGETQYF.

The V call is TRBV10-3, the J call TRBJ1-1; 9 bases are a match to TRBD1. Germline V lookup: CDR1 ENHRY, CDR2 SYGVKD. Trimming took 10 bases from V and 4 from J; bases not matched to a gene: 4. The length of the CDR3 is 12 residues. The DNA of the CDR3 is TGTGCCACCGGACAGGGGATCACTGAAGCTTTCTTT. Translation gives CATGQGITEAFF.

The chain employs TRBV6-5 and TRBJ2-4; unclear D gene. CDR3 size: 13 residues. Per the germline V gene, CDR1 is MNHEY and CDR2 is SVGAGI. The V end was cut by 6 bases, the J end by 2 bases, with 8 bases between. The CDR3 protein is CASSENSKNIQYF. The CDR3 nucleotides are TGTGCCAGCAGCGAAAACTCCAAAAACATTCAGTACTTC.

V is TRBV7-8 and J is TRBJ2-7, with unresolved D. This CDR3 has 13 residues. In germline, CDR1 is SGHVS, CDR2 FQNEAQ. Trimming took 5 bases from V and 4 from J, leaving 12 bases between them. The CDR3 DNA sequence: TGTGCCAGCAGCGTTAACCTAGATTACGAGCAGTACTTC. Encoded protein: CASSVNLDYEQYF.

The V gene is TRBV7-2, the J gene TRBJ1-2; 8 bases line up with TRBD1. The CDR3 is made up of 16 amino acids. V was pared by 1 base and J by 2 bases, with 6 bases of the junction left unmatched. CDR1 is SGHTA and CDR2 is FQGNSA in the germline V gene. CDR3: CASSLGTGGGNYGYTF. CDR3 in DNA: TGTGCCAGCAGCTTAGGAACAGGGGGGGGGAACTATGGCTACACCTTC.

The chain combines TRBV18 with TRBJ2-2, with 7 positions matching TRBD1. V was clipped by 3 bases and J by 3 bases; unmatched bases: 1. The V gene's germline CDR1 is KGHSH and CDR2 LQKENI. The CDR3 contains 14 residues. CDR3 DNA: TGTGCCAGCTCACCCACAGGGGACACCGGGGAGCTGTTTTTT. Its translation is CASSPTGDTGELFF.

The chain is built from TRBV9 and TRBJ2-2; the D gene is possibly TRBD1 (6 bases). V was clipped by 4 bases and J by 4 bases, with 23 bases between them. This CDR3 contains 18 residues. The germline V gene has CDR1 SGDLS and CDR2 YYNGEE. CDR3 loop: CASSSGDRGPVATGELFF. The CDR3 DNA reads TGTGCCAGCAGCTCAGGGGACCGGGGCCCTGTGGCCACCGGGGAGCTGTTTTTT.

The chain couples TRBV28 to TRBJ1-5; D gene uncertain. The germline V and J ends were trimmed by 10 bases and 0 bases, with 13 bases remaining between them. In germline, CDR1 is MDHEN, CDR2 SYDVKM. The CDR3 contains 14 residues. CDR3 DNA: TGTGCCACCCGACGGGATAATAGCAATCAGCCCCAGCATTTT. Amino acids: CATRRDNSNQPQHF.

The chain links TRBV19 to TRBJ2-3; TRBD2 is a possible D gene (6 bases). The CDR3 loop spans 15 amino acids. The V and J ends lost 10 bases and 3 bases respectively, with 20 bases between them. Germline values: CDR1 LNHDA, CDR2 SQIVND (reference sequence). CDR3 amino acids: CATKGGAGATDTQYF. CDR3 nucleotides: TGTGCCACAAAAGGAGGGGCCGGGGCTACAGATACGCAGTATTTT. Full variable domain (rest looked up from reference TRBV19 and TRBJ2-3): DGGITQSPKYLFRKEGQNVTLSCEQNLNHDAMYWYRQDPGQGLRLIYYSQIVNDFQKGDIAEGYSVSREKKESFPLTVTSAQKNPTAFYLCATKGGAGATDTQYFGPGTRLTVL.

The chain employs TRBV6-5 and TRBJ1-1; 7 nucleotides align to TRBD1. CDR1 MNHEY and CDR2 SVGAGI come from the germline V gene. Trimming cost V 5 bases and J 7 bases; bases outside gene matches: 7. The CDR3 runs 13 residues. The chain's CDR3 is CASSMQGGYEAFF. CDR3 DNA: TGTGCCAGCAGTATGCAGGGGGGATATGAAGCTTTCTTT.

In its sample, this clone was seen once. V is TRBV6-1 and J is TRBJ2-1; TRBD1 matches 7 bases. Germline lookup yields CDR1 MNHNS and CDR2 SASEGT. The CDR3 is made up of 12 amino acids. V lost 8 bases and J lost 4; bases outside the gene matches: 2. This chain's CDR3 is CASGTEYNEQFF. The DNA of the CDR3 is TGTGCCAGCGGGACAGAGTACAATGAGCAGTTCTTC.

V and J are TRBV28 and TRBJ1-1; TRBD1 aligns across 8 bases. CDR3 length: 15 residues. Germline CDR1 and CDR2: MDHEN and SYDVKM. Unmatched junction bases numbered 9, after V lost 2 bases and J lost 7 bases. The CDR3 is CASSLPQGGRGEAFF. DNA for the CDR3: TGTGCCAGCAGTTTACCACAGGGGGGAAGGGGTGAAGCTTTCTTT.

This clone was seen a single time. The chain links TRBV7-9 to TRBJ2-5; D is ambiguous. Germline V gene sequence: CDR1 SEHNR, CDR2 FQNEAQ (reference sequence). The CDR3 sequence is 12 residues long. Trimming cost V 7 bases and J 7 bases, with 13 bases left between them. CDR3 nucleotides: TGTGCCAGCACCACTGCTCTAGGGACCCAGTACTTC. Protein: CASTTALGTQYF.

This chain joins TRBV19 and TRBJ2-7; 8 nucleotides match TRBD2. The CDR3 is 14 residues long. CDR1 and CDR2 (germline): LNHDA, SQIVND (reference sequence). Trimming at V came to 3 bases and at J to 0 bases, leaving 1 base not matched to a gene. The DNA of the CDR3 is TGTGCCAGTAGTATGCTAGCGGGCTCCTACGAGCAGTACTTC. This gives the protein CASSMLAGSYEQYF.

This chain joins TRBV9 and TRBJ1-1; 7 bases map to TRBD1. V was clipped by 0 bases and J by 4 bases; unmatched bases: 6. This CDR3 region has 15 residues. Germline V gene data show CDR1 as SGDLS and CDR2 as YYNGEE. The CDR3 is CASSVEGQALTEAFF. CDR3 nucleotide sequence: TGTGCCAGCAGCGTAGAAGGACAGGCGCTCACTGAAGCTTTCTTT.

CDR3 region: CAWTTRPGNEQFF. The CDR3, as DNA: TGTGCCTGGACCACCCGCCCGGGGAATGAGCAGTTCTTC. The V and J genes are TRBV30 and TRBJ2-1; D possibly corresponds to TRBD2 (5 bases). The CDR3 covers 13 residues. V was trimmed by 4 bases and J by 7 bases, leaving 14 bases between them. The germline V gene has CDR1 GTSNPN and CDR2 SVGIG (reference sequence).

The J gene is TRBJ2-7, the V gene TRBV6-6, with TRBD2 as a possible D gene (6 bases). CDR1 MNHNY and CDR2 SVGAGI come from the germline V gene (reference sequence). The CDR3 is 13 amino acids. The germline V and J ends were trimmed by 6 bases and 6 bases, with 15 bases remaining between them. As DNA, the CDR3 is TGTGCCAGCAGACCGTTGGAGGGCGGCGAGCAGTACTTC. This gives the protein CASRPLEGGEQYF.

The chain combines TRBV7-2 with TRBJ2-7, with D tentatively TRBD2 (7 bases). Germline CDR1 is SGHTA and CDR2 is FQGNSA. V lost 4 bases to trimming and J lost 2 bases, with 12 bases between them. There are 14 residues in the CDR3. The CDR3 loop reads CASSSGGGTYEQYF. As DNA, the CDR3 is TGTGCCAGCAGCTCGGGCGGGGGCACCTACGAGCAGTACTTC. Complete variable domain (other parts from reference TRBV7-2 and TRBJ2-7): GAGVSQSPSNKVTEKGKDVELRCDPISGHTALYWYRQSLGQGLEFLIYFQGNSAPDKSGLPSDRFSAERTGGSVSTLTIQRTQQEDSAVYLCASSSGGGTYEQYFGPGTRLTVT.

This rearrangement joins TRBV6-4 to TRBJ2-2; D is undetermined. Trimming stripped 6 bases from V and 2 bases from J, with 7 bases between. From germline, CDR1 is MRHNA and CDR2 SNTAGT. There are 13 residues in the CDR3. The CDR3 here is CASRTDNTGELFF. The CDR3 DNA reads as TGTGCCAGCAGAACAGATAACACCGGGGAGCTGTTTTTT.

The CDR3 DNA sequence: TGTGCCAGCAGTTCTCCCGGACAGACCAATCACTATGGCTACACCTTC. This translates into CASSSPGQTNHYGYTF. The chain links TRBV27 to TRBJ1-2; tentative D call: TRBD1 (6 bases). CDR1 and CDR2 from the germline V gene are MNHEY and SMNVEV (reference sequence). The germline V and J ends were trimmed by 4 bases and 3 bases, with 18 bases remaining between them. This CDR3 contains 16 residues.

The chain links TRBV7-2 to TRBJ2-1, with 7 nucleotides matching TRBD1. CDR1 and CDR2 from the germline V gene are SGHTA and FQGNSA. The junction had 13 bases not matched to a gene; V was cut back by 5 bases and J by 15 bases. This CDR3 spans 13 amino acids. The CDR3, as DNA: TGTGCCAGCAGCCCTAGAGGACAGGCTACAATGTTCTTC. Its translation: CASSPRGQATMFF. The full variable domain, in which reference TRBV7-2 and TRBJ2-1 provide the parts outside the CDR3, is GAGVSQSPSNKVTEKGKDVELRCDPISGHTALYWYRQSLGQGLEFLIYFQGNSAPDKSGLPSDRFSAERTGGSVSTLTIQRTQQEDSAVYLCASSPRGQATMFFGPGTRLTVL.

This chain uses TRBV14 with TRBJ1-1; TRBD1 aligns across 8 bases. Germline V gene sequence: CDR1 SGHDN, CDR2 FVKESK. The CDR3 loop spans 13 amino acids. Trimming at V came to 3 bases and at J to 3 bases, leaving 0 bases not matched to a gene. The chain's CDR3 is CASSQTGDTEAFF. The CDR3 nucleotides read TGTGCCAGCAGCCAGACAGGGGACACTGAAGCTTTCTTT.

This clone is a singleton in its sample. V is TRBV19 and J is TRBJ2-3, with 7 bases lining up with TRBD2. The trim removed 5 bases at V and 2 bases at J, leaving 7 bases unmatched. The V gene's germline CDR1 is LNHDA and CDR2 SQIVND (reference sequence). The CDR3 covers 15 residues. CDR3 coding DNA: TGTGCCAGTAGTTACCTAGCGGTTAACACAGATACGCAGTATTTT. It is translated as CASSYLAVNTDTQYF.

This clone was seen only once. The CDR3 sequence: CASSYPPCRVTNEKLFF. Here the CDR3 DNA reads TGTGCCAGCAGTTACCCCCCGTGCAGGGTAACTAATGAAAAACTGTTTTTT. The chain has TRBV27 and TRBJ1-4; possibly TRBD1 for D (5 bases). Trimming stripped 4 bases from V and 1 base from J, with 16 bases between. From germline, CDR1 is MNHEY and CDR2 SMNVEV (reference sequence). The CDR3 runs 17 residues. The full variable domain, its missing parts supplied by reference TRBV27 and TRBJ1-4, is EAQVTQNPRYLITVTGKKLTVTCSQNMNHEYMSWYRQDPGLGLRQIYYSMNVEVTDKGDVPEGYKVSRKEKRNFPLILESPSPNQTSLYFCASSYPPCRVTNEKLFFGSGTQLSVL.

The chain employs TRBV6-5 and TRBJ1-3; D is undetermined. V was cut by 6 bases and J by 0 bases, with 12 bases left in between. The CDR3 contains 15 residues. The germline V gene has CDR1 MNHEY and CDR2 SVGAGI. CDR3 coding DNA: TGTGCCAGCAGCCTATTCGAGGACTCTGGAAACACCATATATTTT. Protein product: CASSLFEDSGNTIYF.

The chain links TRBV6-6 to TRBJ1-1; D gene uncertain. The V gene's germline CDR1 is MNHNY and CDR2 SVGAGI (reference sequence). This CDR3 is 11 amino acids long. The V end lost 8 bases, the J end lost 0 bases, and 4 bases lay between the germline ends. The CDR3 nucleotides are TGTGCCAGCTTCGTGAACACTGAAGCTTTCTTT. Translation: CASFVNTEAFF.

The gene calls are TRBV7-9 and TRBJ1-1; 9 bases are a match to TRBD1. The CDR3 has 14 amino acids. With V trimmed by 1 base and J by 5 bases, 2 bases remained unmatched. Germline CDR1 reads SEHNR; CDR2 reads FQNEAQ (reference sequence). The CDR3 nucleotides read TGTGCCAGCAGCTTAGGACAGGGGGATACTGAAGCTTTCTTT. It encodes CASSLGQGDTEAFF.

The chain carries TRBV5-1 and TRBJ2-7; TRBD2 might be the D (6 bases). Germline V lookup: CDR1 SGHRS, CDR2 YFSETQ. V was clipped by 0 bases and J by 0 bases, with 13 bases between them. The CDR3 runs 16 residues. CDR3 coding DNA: TGCGCCAGCAGCTTGGCGGAGGGCAGTAGCTCCTACGAGCAGTACTTC. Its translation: CASSLAEGSSSYEQYF.

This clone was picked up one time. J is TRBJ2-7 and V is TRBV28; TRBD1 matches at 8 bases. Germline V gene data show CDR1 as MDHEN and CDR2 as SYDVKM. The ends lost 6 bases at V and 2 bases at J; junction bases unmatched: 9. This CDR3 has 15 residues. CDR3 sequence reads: CASSSDRGGPYEQYF. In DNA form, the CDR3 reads TGTGCCAGCAGCTCAGACAGGGGAGGCCCCTACGAGCAGTACTTC.

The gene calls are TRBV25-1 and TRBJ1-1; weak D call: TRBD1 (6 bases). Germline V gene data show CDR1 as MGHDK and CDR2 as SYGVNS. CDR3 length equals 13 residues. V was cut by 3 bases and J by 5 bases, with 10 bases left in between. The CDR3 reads CASSDWGRTEAFF. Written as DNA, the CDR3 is TGTGCCAGCAGTGATTGGGGGCGGACTGAAGCTTTCTTT.